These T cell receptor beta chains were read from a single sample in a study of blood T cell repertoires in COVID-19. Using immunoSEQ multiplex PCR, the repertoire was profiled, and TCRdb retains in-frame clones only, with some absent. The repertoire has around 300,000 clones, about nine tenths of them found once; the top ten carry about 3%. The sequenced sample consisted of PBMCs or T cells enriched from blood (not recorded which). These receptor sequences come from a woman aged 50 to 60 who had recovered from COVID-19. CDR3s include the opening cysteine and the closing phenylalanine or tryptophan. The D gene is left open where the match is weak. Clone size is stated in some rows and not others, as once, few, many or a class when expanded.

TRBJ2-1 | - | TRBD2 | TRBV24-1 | CATSAGRDHNEQFF | TGTGCCACCAGTGCGGGGAGGGATCACAATGAGCAGTTCTTC
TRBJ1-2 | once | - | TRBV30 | CAWSVVYGTLNYGYTF | TGTGCCTGGAGTGTAGTATATGGGACTCTCAACTATGGCTACACCTTC
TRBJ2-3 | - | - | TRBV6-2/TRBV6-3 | CASSLTSWIRDTQYF | TGTGCCAGCAGCCTAACTAGCTGGATAAGAGATACGCAGTATTTT
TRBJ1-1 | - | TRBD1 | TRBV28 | CASSPNFPGQGNTEAFF | TGTGCCAGCAGTCCCAACTTCCCGGGACAGGGGAACACTGAAGCTTTCTTT
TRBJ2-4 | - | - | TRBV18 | CASSPPPKNIQYF | TGTGCCAGCTCACCTCCCCCTAAAAACATTCAGTACTTC
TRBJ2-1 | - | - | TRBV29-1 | CSVDRTLPYNEQFF | TGCAGCGTTGACAGGACTCTTCCCTACAATGAGCAGTTCTTC
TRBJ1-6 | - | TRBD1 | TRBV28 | CASSLLGSGTGRSPLHF | TGTGCCAGCAGTTTATTAGGATCGGGGACAGGGAGGTCACCCCTCCACTTT
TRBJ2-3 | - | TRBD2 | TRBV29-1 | CSVERGGTDTQYF | TGCAGCGTTGAACGGGGGGGCACAGATACGCAGTATTTT
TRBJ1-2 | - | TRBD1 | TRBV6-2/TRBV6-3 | CASSPGQGLRYGYTF | TGTGCCAGCAGTCCAGGACAGGGACTCCGTTATGGCTACACCTTC
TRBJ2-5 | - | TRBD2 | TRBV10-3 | CAIRVAGAETQYF | TGTGCCATTCGGGTAGCGGGAGCGGAGACCCAGTACTTC
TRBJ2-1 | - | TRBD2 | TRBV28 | CASSLGGGNNEQFF | TGTGCCAGCAGTTTAGGGGGGGGAAACAATGAGCAGTTCTTC
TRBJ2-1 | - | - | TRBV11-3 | CASMPRGSNEQFF | TGTGCCAGCATGCCTAGGGGGTCCAATGAGCAGTTCTTC
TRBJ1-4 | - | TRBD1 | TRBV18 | CASSRGQAANEKLFF | TGTGCCAGCTCACGGGGACAGGCTGCTAATGAAAAACTGTTTTTT
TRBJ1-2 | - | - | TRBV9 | CASSAPGGAYGYTF | TGTGCCAGCAGCGCACCGGGGGGCGCTTATGGCTACACCTTC
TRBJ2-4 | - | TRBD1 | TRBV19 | CASSIPGQLARNIQYF | TGTGCCAGTAGTATCCCGGGACAGCTTGCCCGAAACATTCAGTACTTC
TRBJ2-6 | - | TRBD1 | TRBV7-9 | CASSPDQGVEANVLTF | TGTGCCAGCAGCCCGGATCAGGGGGTTGAGGCCAACGTCCTGACTTTC
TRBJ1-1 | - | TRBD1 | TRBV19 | CANATGTGGRGSTEAFF | TGTGCCAATGCCACCGGGACAGGGGGTCGTGGAAGCACTGAAGCTTTCTTT
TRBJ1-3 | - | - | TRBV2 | CASSVSQGLDTIYF | TGTGCCAGCAGTGTGTCCCAGGGCCTCGACACCATATATTTT
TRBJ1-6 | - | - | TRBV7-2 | CASSLQQGSNSPLHF | TGTGCCAGCAGCTTACAGCAGGGAAGTAATTCACCCCTCCACTTT
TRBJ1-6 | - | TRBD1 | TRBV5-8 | CASSGWDRGGNSPLHF | TGTGCCAGCAGCGGATGGGACAGGGGAGGAAACTCACCCCTCCACTTT
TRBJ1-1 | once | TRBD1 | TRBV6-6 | CASIQGGNTEAFF | TGTGCCAGCATTCAGGGGGGGAACACTGAAGCTTTCTTT
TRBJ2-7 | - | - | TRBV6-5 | CASSRTGSYEQYF | TGTGCCAGCAGCCGAACAGGGTCCTACGAGCAGTACTTC
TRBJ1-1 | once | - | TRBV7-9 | CASSLGGRNTEAFF | TGTGCCAGCAGCTTGGGGGGGCGGAACACTGAAGCTTTCTTT
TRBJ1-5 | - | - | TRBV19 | CASSMLRNSNQPQHF | TGTGCCAGTAGTATGCTCAGAAATAGCAATCAGCCCCAGCATTTT
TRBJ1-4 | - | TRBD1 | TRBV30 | CAWSAATGREKLFF | TGTGCCTGGAGTGCGGCGACAGGGCGCGAAAAACTGTTTTTT
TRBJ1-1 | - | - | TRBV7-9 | CASSKGVMNTEAFF | TGTGCCAGCAGTAAGGGGGTTATGAACACTGAAGCTTTCTTT
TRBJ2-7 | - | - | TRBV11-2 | CASSLADLTYEQYF | TGTGCCAGCAGCTTAGCCGACTTAACCTACGAGCAGTACTTC
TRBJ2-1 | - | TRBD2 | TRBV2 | CASRWTSGKYNEQFF | TGTGCCAGCAGATGGACTAGCGGAAAATACAATGAGCAGTTCTTC
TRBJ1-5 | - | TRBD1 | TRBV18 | CASSPGTGNQPQHF | TGTGCCAGCTCACCTGGGACAGGCAATCAGCCCCAGCATTTT
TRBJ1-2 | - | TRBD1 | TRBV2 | CASTGQVVSYTF | TGTGCCAGCACGGGACAGGTTGTGAGCTACACCTTC
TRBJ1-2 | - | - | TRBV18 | CASSPDGGNYGYTF | TGTGCCAGCTCACCGGACGGGGGGAACTATGGCTACACCTTC
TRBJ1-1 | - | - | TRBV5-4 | CASSLKDRGNTEAFF | TGTGCCAGCAGCTTGAAGGACAGAGGGAACACTGAAGCTTTCTTT
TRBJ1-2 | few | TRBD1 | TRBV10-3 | CAIRTTGTHGYTF | TGTGCCATCAGAACGACAGGGACCCATGGCTACACCTTC
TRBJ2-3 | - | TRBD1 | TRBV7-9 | CASSLARGAGGYWDTQYF | TGTGCCAGCAGCTTAGCGCGCGGGGCAGGGGGCTACTGGGATACGCAGTATTTT
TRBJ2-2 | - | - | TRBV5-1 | CASSSRGSNTGELFF | TGCGCCAGCAGCTCCAGGGGATCGAACACCGGGGAGCTGTTTTTT
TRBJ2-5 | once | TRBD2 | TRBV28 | CASSLFQREGLKTQYF | TGTGCCAGCAGTTTATTCCAGCGGGAGGGTTTAAAGACCCAGTACTTC
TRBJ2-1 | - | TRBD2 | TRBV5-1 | CASRQPGLGVDNEQFF | TGCGCCAGCAGGCAACCGGGACTAGGTGTCGACAATGAGCAGTTCTTC
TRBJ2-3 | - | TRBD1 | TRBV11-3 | CASSLTGTDTDTQYF | TGTGCCAGCAGCCTTACCGGGACAGACACAGATACGCAGTATTTT
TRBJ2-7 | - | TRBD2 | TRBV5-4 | CASSLQTSGINEQYF | TGTGCCAGCAGCTTGCAGACTAGCGGGATCAACGAGCAGTACTTC
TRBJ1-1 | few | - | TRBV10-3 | CAIRRTPNTEAFF | TGTGCCATCAGAAGGACACCAAACACTGAAGCTTTCTTT
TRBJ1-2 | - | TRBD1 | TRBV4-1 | CASSQDRGQGDYGYTF | TGCGCCAGCAGCCAAGACCGGGGACAGGGGGACTATGGCTACACCTTC
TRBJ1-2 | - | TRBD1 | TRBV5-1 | CASSPTTGYYGYTF | TGCGCCAGCAGCCCAACGACAGGGTACTATGGCTACACCTTC
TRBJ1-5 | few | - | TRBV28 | CASSLVGNGQPQHF | TGTGCCAGCAGTCTCGTCGGGAACGGTCAGCCCCAGCATTTT
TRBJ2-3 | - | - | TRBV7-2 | CASSLLVTSTDTQYF | TGTGCCAGCAGCTTACTTGTAACTAGCACAGATACGCAGTATTTT
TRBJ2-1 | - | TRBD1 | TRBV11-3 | CASSPGQGNEQFF | TGTGCCAGCAGCCCCGGACAGGGAAATGAGCAGTTCTTC
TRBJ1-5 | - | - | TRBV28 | CASSLSSRQAWSNQPQHF | TGTGCCAGCAGTTTATCCTCAAGGCAGGCGTGGAGCAATCAGCCCCAGCATTTT
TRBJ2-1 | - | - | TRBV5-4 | CASSPASVRGNEQFF | TGTGCCAGCAGCCCCGCTAGCGTAAGGGGCAATGAGCAGTTCTTC
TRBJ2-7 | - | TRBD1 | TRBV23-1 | CASSQSGGQGRYEQYF | TGCGCCAGCAGTCAATCGGGGGGACAGGGACGTTACGAGCAGTACTTC
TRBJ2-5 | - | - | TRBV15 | CATSIGRGYQETQYF | TGTGCCACCAGCATCGGCCGAGGATACCAAGAGACCCAGTACTTC
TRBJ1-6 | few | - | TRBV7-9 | CASSLGGGIWSPLHF | TGTGCCAGCAGCTTAGGGGGGGGGATATGGTCACCCCTCCACTTT
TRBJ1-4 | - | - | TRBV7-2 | CASSVVGGQGEKLFF | TGTGCCAGCAGCGTTGTCGGGGGGCAGGGTGAAAAACTGTTTTTT
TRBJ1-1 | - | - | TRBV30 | CAWSAGTIEAFF | TGTGCCTGGAGTGCCGGGACAATTGAAGCTTTCTTT
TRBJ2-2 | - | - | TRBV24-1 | CATTSGTVAGELFF | TGTGCCACCACTTCAGGAACTGTGGCCGGGGAGCTGTTTTTT
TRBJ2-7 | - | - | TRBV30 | CAWSSQTRAVGEQYF | TGTGCCTGGAGTTCTCAGACCAGGGCAGTCGGAGAGCAGTACTTC
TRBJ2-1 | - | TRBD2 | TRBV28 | CASSLVSSGRAEQFF | TGTGCCAGCAGTTTGGTTTCTAGCGGGAGGGCTGAGCAGTTCTTC
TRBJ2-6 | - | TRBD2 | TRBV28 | CASSLWGLAISGANVLTF | TGTGCCAGCAGCCTGTGGGGACTAGCGATCTCTGGGGCCAACGTCCTGACTTTC
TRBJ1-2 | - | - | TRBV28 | CASSLSDNYGYTF | TGTGCCAGCAGTTTATCAGATAACTATGGCTACACCTTC
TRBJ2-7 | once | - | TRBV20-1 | CSASTGGYEQYF | TGCAGTGCTAGTACTGGGGGGTACGAGCAGTACTTC
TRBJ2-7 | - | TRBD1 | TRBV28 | CASRTTGQGAGQYF | TGTGCCAGCAGGACTACGGGACAGGGGGCAGGGCAGTACTTC
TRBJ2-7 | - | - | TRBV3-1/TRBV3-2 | CASSQEIQGGEQYF | TGTGCCAGCAGCCAAGAAATACAGGGTGGCGAGCAGTACTTC